This T cell receptor beta chain is drawn from a study of T cell repertoires in aging, cancer and after chemotherapy. Study in general: Six age groups, ranging from 30 or younger to 70 or older, included the donors. Clear clonal overlap appeared across healthy donor samples taken over several months to years.

Amplification of TCR beta used genomic DNA extracted from peripheral blood. A mixed TRB-A/B primer pool amplified rearranged TRB by multiplex touch-down PCR. Each CDR3 protein is one row after TCRdb ran MiXCR on the multiplex PCR reads. The sample lists roughly 2,900 distinct CDR3 sequences; around a third were seen once. Note on this clonotype: Its antigen is undetermined.

The study, taken as a whole, reports: Healthy donors lost TCR diversity with age mainly through richness, cancer patients through richness and evenness. In each cancer cohort, median generation probability increased across chemotherapy, suggesting thymic output rebounded.

There are 16 residues in the CDR3. Germline V lookup: CDR1 SGHNT, CDR2 YYREEE (reference sequence). Trimming removed 3 bases from V and 2 bases from J, with 15 bases in between. The TCR sequence derives from a human donor in good health. The V and J genes are TRBV5-4 and TRBJ1-5; possible D gene TRBD1, 5 bases. The sequenced sample consisted of blood. CDR3 sequence reads: CASSYGGGWGNQPQHF. CDR3 in DNA: TGTGCCAGCAGCTATGGCGGGGGATGGGGCAATCAGCCCCAGCATTTT.